Listed below are T cell receptor beta chains from one sample, sequenced in a study of graft-versus-host responses after intestinal transplantation. TCRdb keeps only in-frame clones here, not all; method: immunoSEQ multiplex PCR. The data show roughly 5,200 clones, 33% seen once. The specimen was alloreactive CD8+ T cells from a mixed lymphocyte reaction culture, collected before intestinal transplant. These receptors were obtained from a human patient who received an intestinal transplant. Each CDR3 is given with its conserved first and last residue. A D gene is named only where the DNA matches it firmly. Not all rows give a size; the values are once, few, many and, for expanded clones, a class.

size,V,D,length,J,CDR3,DNA
-,TRBV27,-,14,TRBJ1-5,CASGSSWENQPQHF,TGTGCCAGCGGGAGCAGTTGGGAAAATCAGCCCCAGCATTTT
-,TRBV7-9,TRBD1,16,TRBJ2-1,CASSLGPGTAYNEQFF,TGTGCCAGCAGCTTAGGGCCCGGGACAGCCTACAATGAGCAGTTCTTC
-,TRBV4-1,-,15,TRBJ2-7,CASSYGTGWVYEQYF,TGCGCCAGCAGCTACGGAACAGGGTGGGTCTACGAGCAGTACTTC
few,TRBV7-6,-,13,TRBJ2-3,CASRRRAADTQYF,TGTGCCAGCAGGCGGAGAGCGGCAGATACGCAGTATTTT
medium-sized,TRBV14,-,18,TRBJ2-3,CASSQDSPWEYSTDTQYF,TGTGCCAGCAGCCAAGATTCTCCCTGGGAGTATTCCACAGATACGCAGTATTTT
-,TRBV7-3,-,13,TRBJ2-3,CASSFGGTDTQYF,TGTGCCAGCAGCTTCGGGGGCACAGATACGCAGTATTTT
medium-sized,TRBV5-6,-,13,TRBJ1-2,CASSSSGNYGYTF,TGTGCCAGCAGCTCGTCAGGGAACTATGGCTACACCTTC
-,TRBV10-3,-,11,TRBJ1-2,CAISELHGYTF,TGTGCCATCAGTGAACTGCATGGCTACACCTTC
-,TRBV6-5,TRBD1,14,TRBJ2-7,CASKPGQVFYEQYF,TGTGCCAGCAAACCGGGACAGGTTTTTTACGAGCAGTACTTC
medium-sized,TRBV29-1,TRBD2,15,TRBJ2-3,CSVLGASGSSDTQYF,TGCAGCGTTCTAGGGGCTAGCGGGAGCTCAGATACGCAGTATTTT
few,TRBV7-9,TRBD1,15,TRBJ2-5,CASSPLTGPRGTQYF,TGTGCCAGCAGCCCCCTGACAGGGCCCCGCGGGACCCAGTACTTC
-,TRBV10-1,TRBD2,15,TRBJ2-3,CASKASGGGTDTQYF,TGCGCCAGCAAGGCTAGCGGGGGCGGAACGGATACGCAGTATTTT
-,TRBV5-1,TRBD2,16,TRBJ2-5,CASSLSPGLVVETQYF,TGCGCCAGCAGCTTGTCACCCGGACTAGTAGTGGAGACCCAGTACTTC
medium-sized,TRBV27,-,15,TRBJ2-2,CASSFLATNTGELFF,TGTGCCAGCAGTTTCCTAGCAACGAACACCGGGGAGCTGTTTTTT
-,TRBV15,-,16,TRBJ2-1,CATSIAHRNIDNEQFF,TGTGCCACCAGCATAGCTCACAGGAACATAGACAATGAGCAGTTCTTC
-,TRBV7-2,-,15,TRBJ2-1,CASSPDYSTYNEQFF,TGTGCCAGCAGCCCGGACTATTCAACCTACAATGAGCAGTTCTTC
-,TRBV11-2,-,15,TRBJ2-1,CASSPPGSSYNEQFF,TGTGCCAGCAGCCCGCCGGGGAGCTCCTACAATGAGCAGTTCTTC
-,TRBV13,-,15,TRBJ1-3,CASSSVGGTGNTIYF,TGTGCCAGCAGCTCCGTAGGGGGTACTGGAAACACCATATATTTT
-,TRBV5-6,-,15,TRBJ2-1,CASSFLGGSYNEQFF,TGTGCCAGCAGCTTTTTGGGGGGTTCCTACAATGAGCAGTTCTTC
few,TRBV7-9,-,15,TRBJ2-1,CASSHPRVWPDEQFF,TGTGCCAGCAGCCACCCCAGGGTGTGGCCCGATGAGCAGTTCTTC
few,TRBV9,TRBD1,16,TRBJ2-1,CASSALTGGAYNEQFF,TGTGCCAGCAGCGCCTTGACAGGGGGCGCCTACAATGAGCAGTTCTTC
few,TRBV16,-,12,TRBJ1-1,CASSPQGTEAFF,TGTGCCAGCAGCCCCCAGGGGACTGAAGCTTTCTTT
-,TRBV29-1,-,16,TRBJ2-3,CSVPPERPGHTDTQYF,TGCAGCGTACCCCCGGAGAGGCCAGGGCACACAGATACGCAGTATTTT
few,TRBV5-8,-,16,TRBJ2-1,CASSLFGEFSYNEQFF,TGTGCCAGCAGCTTGTTCGGGGAGTTCTCCTACAATGAGCAGTTCTTC
-,TRBV7-9,TRBD1,17,TRBJ1-1,CASSLPPGQGKNGEAFF,TGTGCCAGCAGCCTCCCCCCGGGACAGGGGAAGAACGGTGAAGCTTTCTTT
-,TRBV7-2,-,18,TRBJ1-2,CASSPLIWDQGWNYGYTF,TGTGCCAGCAGCCCTTTAATATGGGACCAGGGGTGGAACTATGGCTACACCTTC
-,TRBV9,-,11,TRBJ1-1,CASSQGGLAFF,TGTGCCAGCAGCCAAGGGGGTTTGGCTTTCTTT
medium-sized,TRBV5-6,TRBD1,15,TRBJ2-7,CASSLPDRASYEQYF,TGTGCCAGCAGCTTGCCGGACAGGGCCTCTTACGAGCAGTACTTC
few,TRBV7-6,TRBD2,15,TRBJ2-3,CASSFAGGTSDTQYF,TGTGCCAGCAGCTTTGCGGGAGGAACTTCGGATACGCAGTATTTT
few,TRBV28,-,11,TRBJ1-1,CASSGDPEAFF,TGTGCCAGCAGTGGAGACCCTGAAGCTTTCTTT
medium-sized,TRBV19,TRBD1,14,TRBJ2-7,CASSMGQGAYEQYF,TGTGCCAGTAGTATGGGACAGGGGGCGTACGAGCAGTACTTC
-,TRBV7-9,-,18,TRBJ2-7,CASSLALNGVNSSYEQYF,TGTGCCAGCAGCTTAGCGCTAAACGGGGTAAATAGCTCCTACGAGCAGTACTTC
few,TRBV9,-,16,TRBJ2-1,CASSVEGGGSYNEQFF,TGTGCCAGCAGCGTAGAAGGGGGGGGCTCCTACAATGAGCAGTTCTTC
-,TRBV27,-,14,TRBJ1-2,CASSFWGGSDGYTF,TGTGCCAGCAGTTTCTGGGGAGGGTCGGATGGCTACACCTTC
medium-sized,TRBV27,TRBD2,14,TRBJ2-7,CASRLAGSSYEQYF,TGTGCCAGCAGGCTAGCGGGGAGCTCCTACGAGCAGTACTTC
-,TRBV27,TRBD1,16,TRBJ2-4,CASSLSGQAAKNIQYF,TGTGCCAGCAGTTTATCGGGACAGGCAGCCAAAAACATTCAGTACTTC
medium-sized,TRBV4-1,TRBD2,16,TRBJ2-1,CASLEALAGAGNEQFF,TGCGCCAGCCTAGAAGCCCTAGCGGGGGCTGGCAATGAGCAGTTCTTC
-,TRBV27,-,15,TRBJ2-2,CASSLSQGGTGELFF,TGTGCCAGCAGTTTATCACAGGGGGGGACCGGGGAGCTGTTTTTT
few,TRBV5-6,-,12,TRBJ2-7,CASSLRGYEQYF,TGTGCCAGCAGCCTTAGGGGTTACGAGCAGTACTTC
-,TRBV6-6,TRBD1,11,TRBJ1-1,CASSWTGVAFF,TGTGCCAGCAGTTGGACAGGGGTGGCTTTCTTT
-,TRBV4-2,-,15,TRBJ2-5,CASSRGDSLGETQYF,TGTGCCAGCAGCCGGGGGGACAGCTTAGGGGAGACCCAGTACTTC